The 10 T cell receptor beta chains below all came from one sample that was sequenced in a study of blood T cell repertoires in COVID-19. Clones were sequenced by immunoSEQ multiplex PCR, and TCRdb holds only the in-frame ones, with some missing. The sample records 150,000 to 160,000 clones, 65% to 90% being singletons. The sample was peripheral blood. Receptor source: a woman aged 55-70 years with COVID-19, enrolled during active disease.

This clone was detected only a few times. The rearrangement joins TRBV7-8 to TRBJ1-1; TRBD1 is a possible D gene (5 bases). CDR3 length: 15 residues. V was shortened by 7 bases and J by 0 bases, with 15 bases between the two germline ends. CDR1 and CDR2 (germline): SGHVS, FQNEAQ. CDR3 in amino acids: CASTLRGRMNTEAFF. The DNA of the CDR3 is TGTGCCAGCACCCTAAGGGGTCGCATGAACACTGAAGCTTTCTTT.

The rearrangement uses TRBV9 and TRBJ2-5, with 12 bases identical to TRBD2. CDR1 is SGDLS, CDR2 YYNGEE, per germline. This CDR3 has 16 amino acids. The V gene end was trimmed by 4 bases and the J gene end by 4 bases; junction bases not matched to a gene: 8. The CDR3 sequence: CASSTQLAGGRETQYF. CDR3 nucleotide sequence: TGTGCCAGCAGCACCCAACTAGCGGGGGGTAGAGAGACCCAGTACTTC.

The chain carries TRBV6-6 and TRBJ1-1; D gene unclear. Trimming removed 0 bases at V and 7 bases at J, with 3 bases between. The CDR3 sequence is 11 residues long. CDR1 and CDR2 (germline): MNHNY, SVGAGI (reference sequence). The CDR3 nucleotides read TGTGCCAGCAGTTACTCCCATGAAGCTTTCTTT. This translates into CASSYSHEAFF.

The V and J genes are TRBV6-5 and TRBJ2-7; 12 nucleotides line up with TRBD2. Losses at the gene ends were 7 bases for V and 5 bases for J; bases not matched to a gene: 6. Germline V CDR1 and CDR2: MNHEY, SVGAGI. This CDR3 is built from 14 residues. The CDR3 protein is CASTLAGGSHEQYF. The CDR3 coding sequence is TGTGCCAGCACGCTAGCGGGAGGGTCCCACGAGCAGTACTTC.

The chain joins TRBV6-4 to TRBJ1-2; TRBD1 aligns across 9 bases. The V gene end was trimmed by 6 bases and the J gene end by 7 bases; junction bases not matched to a gene: 9. The CDR3 contains 14 residues. From germline, CDR1 is MRHNA and CDR2 SNTAGT. This CDR3 is CASSEGQGSIGYTF. The CDR3 nucleotides read TGTGCCAGCAGCGAGGGACAGGGATCAATTGGCTACACCTTC.

The V gene is TRBV7-9, the J gene TRBJ1-1; D is undetermined. CDR1 SEHNR and CDR2 FQNEAQ come from the germline V gene (reference sequence). The CDR3 totals 15 residues. V gave up 1 base and J gave up 2 bases, with 11 bases separating them. CDR3 bases: TGTGCCAGCAGCTTAGAACAGTTCGTAAACACTGAAGCTTTCTTT. Translation gives CASSLEQFVNTEAFF.

This clone was counted at least ten times. This sequence joins TRBV19 and TRBJ1-6; a possible D gene is TRBD1 (6 bases). The V end lost 5 bases, the J end lost 7 bases, and 12 bases lay between the germline ends. This CDR3 has 14 amino acids. Germline CDR1 and CDR2: LNHDA and SQIVND (reference sequence). The CDR3 coding sequence is TGTGCCAGTAGTTTCGACAGGCCAAATTCACCCCTCCACTTT. Translation gives CASSFDRPNSPLHF.

The gene calls are TRBV7-9 and TRBJ1-1; no reliable D call. V was pared by 3 bases and J by 5 bases, with 7 bases between. Germline-derived CDR1 and CDR2 are SEHNR and FQNEAQ (reference sequence). CDR3 length equals 12 residues. CDR3: CASSFLETEAFF. The CDR3 DNA is TGTGCCAGCAGCTTTCTCGAGACTGAAGCTTTCTTT.

The chain employs TRBV6-5 and TRBJ1-5; D is possibly TRBD1 (6 bases). Deletions cut 4 bases from V and 0 bases from J, with 7 bases between. CDR1 MNHEY and CDR2 SVGAGI come from the germline V gene. The CDR3 has 14 residues. The CDR3 bases are TGTGCCAGCAGTTTGGACAGTAGCAATCAGCCCCAGCATTTT. It codes for CASSLDSSNQPQHF.

The chain has TRBV19 and TRBJ2-2; tentatively, D is TRBD1 (5 bases). Per the germline V gene, CDR1 is LNHDA and CDR2 is SQIVND (reference sequence). CDR3 size: 20 residues. V shed 5 bases and J shed 4 bases, with 29 bases lying between them. This CDR3 reads CASSDRLLSWGPAVTGELFF. CDR3 sequence (DNA): TGTGCCAGTAGTGACCGCTTACTCTCGTGGGGCCCCGCCGTCACCGGGGAGCTGTTTTTT.